One sample yielded the 23 T cell receptor beta chains listed below, sequenced in a study of metastatic and nonmetastatic thyroid tumors (TCRdb year 2020). The library was prepared using PCR. The instrument given in TCRdb is Illumina HiSeq 4000. The raw public data were reprocessed by TCRdb itself: fastp quality trimming at Q25, MiXCR clonotype calling, in-frame beta chains only. Across this sample there are over 35,000 clones, with roughly 17% seen only once. 9.9% of the sample is held by the ten biggest clonotypes. Before undergoing thyroid surgery, none of the patients had been given any kind of treatment. Material: tumor tissue. The receptors derive from a female donor with papillary thyroid cancer or a benign thyroid nodule (not recorded which). Some clones in this sample may be carry-over from other donors' samples.

This clone was counted many times. The chain employs TRBV10-3 and TRBJ1-5; no clear D. Trimming took off 2 bases at V and 5 bases at J, with 7 bases between the two ends. Germline CDR1 and CDR2: ENHRY and SYGVKD. The CDR3 consists of 13 residues. The CDR3 protein is CAISENSHQPQHF. In DNA form, the CDR3 reads TGTGCCATCAGTGAGAACAGCCATCAGCCCCAGCATTTT.

This clone was picked up many times. No DNA is shown, since the ends of the CDR3 on it are uncertain; the CDR3 is the one TCRdb lists. V gene TRBV5-6 combines with J gene TRBJ1-1. The CDR3 contains 14 residues when both ends are counted. From germline, CDR1 is SGHDT and CDR2 YYEEEE. CDR3 sequence: CASSFGPGNTEAFF.

This clone was recorded at least ten times. J is TRBJ1-6 and V is TRBV2, with 8 positions matching TRBD1. The V gene's germline CDR1 is SNHLY and CDR2 FYNNEI. The CDR3 has 15 residues. J gave up 7 bases and V 8 bases, and 10 bases lay outside the gene matches. DNA of the CDR3: TGTGCCAGCGATGGGGGACAGGCAAGGAATTCACCCCTCCACTTT. Translated: CASDGGQARNSPLHF.

This clone was counted many times. This chain connects TRBV5-8 to TRBJ2-1; 12 bases match TRBD2. The CDR3 consists of 16 residues. CDR1 and CDR2 (germline): SGHTS, YDEGEE. J was trimmed by 7 bases and V by 2 bases; bases with no gene match: 7. The CDR3 nucleotides read TGTGCCAGCAGCTTACCTACTAGCGGGAGGAGAAATGAGCAGTTCTTC. Its protein product is CASSLPTSGRRNEQFF. The variable domain in full, completed from reference TRBV5-8 and TRBJ2-1, reads EAGVTQSPTHLIKTRGQQATLRCSPISGHTSVYWYQQALGLGLQFLLWYDEGEERNRGNFPPRFSGRQFPNYSSELNVNALELEDSALYLCASSLPTSGRRNEQFFGPGTRLTVL.

This clone was picked up many times. V usage is TRBV29-1 and J usage is TRBJ2-1, with a tentative D call TRBD2 (7 bases). The germline V gene has CDR1 SQVTM and CDR2 ANQGSEA. V was cut by 7 bases and J by 9 bases, with 13 bases left in between. The CDR3 contains 11 residues. The CDR3 loop is CSGGGGSEQFF. CDR3 coding DNA: TGCAGCGGGGGGGGCGGATCTGAGCAGTTCTTC.

This clone was picked up many times. This rearrangement joins TRBV20-1 to TRBJ1-5; D remains ambiguous. The germline V gene has CDR1 DFQATT and CDR2 SNEGSKA (reference sequence). Trimming cost V 2 bases and J 0 bases, with 14 bases left between them. The CDR3 is 16 amino acids. CDR3 DNA sequence: TGCAGTGCTAGATTCTCTAGTGTGTTTAGCAATCAGCCCCAGCATTTT. It yields the protein CSARFSSVFSNQPQHF.

This clone was counted ten times or more. DNA for the CDR3: TGCGCCAGCAGCTTAAGACAGGGGCCCGACGATGGCTACACCTTC. Translating it yields CASSLRQGPDDGYTF. This rearrangement joins TRBV5-1 to TRBJ1-2, with TRBD1 identical over 8 bases. V gave up 2 bases and J gave up 6 bases; unmatched junction bases: 9. Looked up from germline, CDR1 is SGHRS and CDR2 is YFSETQ. The CDR3 is 15 amino acids. Based on the CDR3 plus reference TRBV5-1 and TRBJ1-2, the full variable domain is KAGVTQTPRYLIKTRGQQVTLSCSPISGHRSVSWYQQTPGQGLQFLFEYFSETQRNKGNFPGRFSGRQFSNSRSEMNVSTLELGDSALYLCASSLRQGPDDGYTFGSGTRLTVV.

This clone showed up many times. The chain employs TRBV6-5 and TRBJ2-7; 11 bases are shared with TRBD2. Germline-derived CDR1 and CDR2 are MNHEY and SVGAGI. The CDR3 runs to 19 residues. V shed 0 bases, J shed 0 bases, and the junction held 10 bases outside the gene matches. Written as DNA, the CDR3 is TGTGCCAGCAGTTACTCGAGACTAGCGGGAACTGATTACTCCTACGAGCAGTACTTC. It translates to CASSYSRLAGTDYSYEQYF.

This clone showed up many times. The chain carries TRBV20-1 and TRBJ2-3, with TRBD2 as a possible D gene (6 bases). This CDR3 spans 16 amino acids. Trimming took off 3 bases at V and 3 bases at J, with 19 bases between the two ends. The germline gives CDR1 DFQATT, CDR2 SNEGSKA (reference sequence). CDR3 amino acids: CSARDDFGGGTDTQYF. Written as DNA, the CDR3 is TGCAGTGCTAGGGATGACTTTGGGGGAGGAACAGATACGCAGTATTTT.

Ten or more counts support this clone. The chain is built from TRBV19 and TRBJ1-4; D possibly corresponds to TRBD1 (5 bases). Per germline, CDR1 LNHDA and CDR2 SQIVND (reference sequence). Between the trimmed V and J ends, which lost 5 bases and 2 bases, there was a span of 9 bases. There are 14 residues in the CDR3. The CDR3 sequence is CASSATATNEKLFF. The CDR3 bases are TGTGCCAGTAGTGCGACAGCTACTAATGAAAAACTGTTTTTT.

This clone was seen repeatedly, ten times or more. This sequence joins TRBV6-5 and TRBJ1-3; perhaps TRBD1 as D (6 bases). This CDR3 has 17 residues. Germline loops: CDR1 MNHEY, CDR2 SVGAGI. V lost 0 bases to trimming and J lost 0 bases, with 12 bases between them. In nucleotides, the CDR3 is TGTGCCAGCAGTTACTCGGGGGCACCTCTCTCTGGAAACACCATATATTTT. Protein sequence: CASSYSGAPLSGNTIYF.

Relative to its sample, this clone is medium-sized. The chain combines TRBV2 with TRBJ2-7; D might be TRBD1 (5 bases). Per germline, CDR1 SNHLY and CDR2 FYNNEI. The CDR3 length is 12 residues. The V end was cut by 4 bases, the J end by 3 bases, with 7 bases between. The CDR3 DNA is TGTGCCAGCAGTGCCAGGGACTACGAGCAGTACTTC. Translated, it gives CASSARDYEQYF. The whole variable domain, remainder taken from reference TRBV2 and TRBJ2-7, is EPEVTQTPSHQVTQMGQEVILRCVPISNHLYFYWYRQILGQKVEFLVSFYNNEISEKSEIFDDQFSVERPDGSNFTLKIRSTKLEDSAMYFCASSARDYEQYFGPGTRLTVT.

A word on this clone: Being one base from a much bigger clone, this may be a read error. V gene TRBV20-1 combines with J gene TRBJ2-7; D ambiguous. The ends were cut back, 6 bases at V and 5 bases at J, with 20 bases in the middle. This CDR3 spans 14 amino acids. Germline V gives CDR1 DFQATT, CDR2 SNEGSKA (reference sequence). The CDR3 spells CSAKRTPALNEQYF. CDR3 sequence (DNA): TGCAGTGCCAAGAGGACCCCTGCTTTAAACGAGCAGTACTTC.

This clone was counted ten times or more. This may come from a read error, since a much larger clone is one base off. The sample carries other DNA sequences with the same CDR3. V is TRBV15 and J is TRBJ2-1; D call uncertain. The CDR3 is 13 amino acids. In germline, CDR1 is LNHNV, CDR2 YYDKDF (reference sequence). V lost 1 base and J 5 bases, leaving 6 bases between the germline ends. The CDR3 bases are TGTGCCACCAGCAGAGGCACTAACAATGAGCAGTTCTTC. Encoded protein: CATSRGTNNEQFF.

Ten or more counts support this clone. This chain connects TRBV20-1 to TRBJ1-3; maybe TRBD1 (6 bases). CDR1 and CDR2 from the germline V gene are DFQATT and SNEGSKA (reference sequence). The CDR3 runs to 14 residues. The V and J ends lost 3 bases and 2 bases respectively, with 11 bases between them. The chain's CDR3 is CSASFGGTGNTIYF. The CDR3 coding sequence is TGCAGTGCTAGTTTTGGGGGCACTGGAAACACCATATATTTT.

This clone was recorded at least ten times. The chain links TRBV30 to TRBJ1-5; D remains ambiguous. Trimming pared 1 base from V and 0 bases from J, leaving 7 bases between. There are 14 residues in the CDR3. Germline CDR1 reads GTSNPN; CDR2 reads SVGIG (reference sequence). The CDR3 is CAWSGGLSNQPQHF. In DNA form, the CDR3 reads TGTGCCTGGAGTGGGGGTCTTAGCAATCAGCCCCAGCATTTT. The full variable domain, its missing parts supplied by reference TRBV30 and TRBJ1-5, is SQTIHQWPATLVQPVGSPLSLECTVEGTSNPNLYWYRQAAGRGLQLLFYSVGIGQISSEVPQNLSASRPQDRQFILSSKKLLLSDSGFYLCAWSGGLSNQPQHFGDGTRLSIL.

The table lists this clone with many counts. The rearrangement joins TRBV7-2 to TRBJ2-7; 9 bases are shared with TRBD1. CDR3 length: 13 amino acids. Germline V CDR1 and CDR2: SGHTA, FQGNSA. Trimming cost V 5 bases and J 3 bases; bases outside gene matches: 2. CDR3 sequence reads: CASSRQGGYEQYF. CDR3 DNA sequence: TGTGCCAGCAGCCGACAGGGGGGCTACGAGCAGTACTTC.

This clone was recorded at least ten times. This chain joins TRBV11-2 and TRBJ2-5, with a weak D call TRBD2 (5 bases). With 5 bases removed from V and 8 bases from J, the gap between germline ends came to 12 bases. The CDR3 is made up of 12 amino acids. CDR1 is SGHAT, CDR2 FQNNGV, per germline. CDR3 coding DNA: TGTGCCAGCAGCCCCAGGCGGACTACCCAGTACTTC. It yields the protein CASSPRRTTQYF.

This clone was found a few times. This sequence may be a read error, since a much larger clone differs from it by one base. V gene TRBV2 combines with J gene TRBJ2-1, with D possibly TRBD2 on 7 matching bases. The CDR3 totals 14 residues. CDR1 and CDR2 (germline): SNHLY, FYNNEI. Trimming pared 8 bases from V and 8 bases from J, leaving 19 bases between. The CDR3 sequence is CASGNGGRMDEQFF. The CDR3 DNA reads TGTGCCAGCGGAAACGGGGGGCGCATGGATGAGCAGTTCTTC. The whole variable domain, filled in from reference TRBV2 and TRBJ2-1, reads EPEVTQTPSHQVTQMGQEVILRCVPISNHLYFYWYRQILGQKVEFLVSFYNNEISEKSEIFDDQFSVERPDGSNFTLKIRSTKLEDSAMYFCASGNGGRMDEQFFGPGTRLTVL.

This clone was counted ten times or more. The chain uses TRBV20-1 and TRBJ1-5, with a tentative D call TRBD1 (5 bases). This CDR3 has 14 amino acids. V was clipped by 0 bases and J by 2 bases, with 8 bases between them. Germline assignment: CDR1 DFQATT and CDR2 SNEGSKA (reference sequence). The CDR3 protein is CSARDLTGNQPQHF. CDR3 in DNA: TGCAGTGCTAGAGATCTGACAGGCAATCAGCCCCAGCATTTT.

This clone showed up many times. The chain has TRBV7-9 and TRBJ2-1; TRBD2 matches 14 bases. The ends lost 4 bases at V and 9 bases at J; junction bases unmatched: 5. The length of the CDR3 is 15 residues. CDR1 and CDR2 (germline): SEHNR, FQNEAQ (reference sequence). The CDR3: CASSSGLAGGGEQFF. CDR3 in DNA: TGTGCCAGCAGCTCCGGACTAGCGGGAGGTGGTGAGCAGTTCTTC. Together with reference TRBV7-9 and TRBJ2-1, the CDR3 gives the full variable domain: DTGVSQNPRHKITKRGQNVTFRCDPISEHNRLYWYRQTLGQGPEFLTYFQNEAQLEKSRLLSDRFSAERPKGSFSTLEIQRTEQGDSAMYLCASSSGLAGGGEQFFGPGTRLTVL.

This clone was counted many times. The V call is TRBV27, the J call TRBJ2-1; no definite D call. The germline V and J ends were trimmed by 5 bases and 5 bases, with 22 bases remaining between them. CDR1 is MNHEY, CDR2 SMNVEV, per germline (reference sequence). This CDR3 is 17 amino acids long. In DNA form, the CDR3 reads TGTGCCAGCAGTCCTTACCACCGAACAAACGCAAACAATGAGCAGTTCTTC. It translates to CASSPYHRTNANNEQFF.

This clone was recorded many times. V is TRBV6-1 and J is TRBJ1-1; D not resolved. Germline CDR1 and CDR2: MNHNS and SASEGT. Trimming took off 7 bases at V and 3 bases at J, with 21 bases between the two ends. This CDR3 is built from 16 residues. Written as DNA, the CDR3 is TGTGCCAGCAAGGGAGGCGTAGGGATCCTCCACACTGAAGCTTTCTTT. This translates into CASKGGVGILHTEAFF.